This TCR beta chain was recovered during a study of T-cell reconstitution after alpha-beta-depleted transplantation in children. Study-wide points: Counts and diversity of T cells one year after transplant came mostly from newly produced T cells. Alpha-beta T cells present about two months after transplant were reported to originate from several hundred expanded graft clones.

During its preparation, the TCRbeta library received unique molecular identifiers. TCRdb re-analysed the PCR reads in MiXCR, keeping a single row per CDR3 protein. This table holds around 440,000 distinct CDR3 sequences, roughly 16% found once. This clonotype was found many times. Its matching antigen is unknown. This CDR3 spans 15 amino acids. Germline-derived CDR1 and CDR2 are KGHSH and LQKENI. V gave up 4 bases and J gave up 1 base; unmatched junction bases: 3. The chain has TRBV18 and TRBJ2-3, with 9 bases matching TRBD2. The clonotype comes from a boy under two years old who had a stem cell transplant for Wiskott-Aldrich syndrome, so the T cells may come from the graft donor. Sample: PBMCs, mostly from graft donor cells, taken 360 days after TCRalphabeta/CD19-depleted stem cell transplant. CDR3 nucleotide sequence: TGTGCCAGCTCACTAGCGGGAGTTGGCACAGATACGCAGTATTTT. Translating it yields CASSLAGVGTDTQYF.